Only a few counts were recorded for the clone carrying this T cell receptor (beta chain). The antigen remains undetermined. The TCRbeta library was prepared with unique molecular identifiers. TCRdb used MiXCR to reprocess the PCR reads, holding one entry per CDR3 protein. This table has under 250,000 distinct CDR3 sequences, approximately 15% appearing once. The data belong to a study of T-cell reconstitution after alpha-beta-depleted transplantation in children. Whole-study findings and limits: There were reportedly several hundred expanded graft clones from which alpha-beta T cells came about two months after transplant. T cells produced anew were the main source of T-cell counts and diversity one year after transplant. The origin of high day-60 TCRbeta diversity in some patients lay in surviving recipient T cells and thymic progenitors.

This TCR was sampled from a male patient aged 2 to 10 who had a stem cell transplant for acute lymphoblastic leukemia, so the T cells may come from the graft donor. The sequencing here drew on PBMCs, mostly from graft donor cells, taken 360 days after TCRalphabeta/CD19-depleted stem cell transplant.

The CDR3 DNA is TGTGCCAGCAGCCCCTCAACTAGCCCCCTACGAGAGCAGTACTTC. This gives the protein CASSPSTSPLREQYF. The rearrangement joins TRBV27 to TRBJ2-7, with D possibly TRBD2 on 6 matching bases. The CDR3 has 15 residues. The V gene's germline CDR1 is MNHEY and CDR2 SMNVEV (reference sequence). Trimming removed 6 bases from V and 7 bases from J, with 22 bases in between.